A single sample gave rise to the 16 T cell receptor beta chains below, sequenced in a study of CD8+ T cells in alopecia areata. The sequencing template was cDNA reverse transcribed from extracted RNA. Measured with immunoSEQ multiplex PCR; TCRdb has only the in-frame clones, and not every one. The table lists roughly 200,000 clones, around 58% of them singletons, with around an eighth in the top ten. Treatment: oral pan-JAK inhibitor, 5-10 mg twice daily. The sample was CD8+ T cells sorted from blood, taken at week 24, from a patient treated with tofacitinib. These receptors were collected from a human donor with alopecia areata.

V usage is TRBV10-3 and J usage is TRBJ2-3; a weak D match, TRBD2 (6 bases). CDR1 is ENHRY, CDR2 SYGVKD, per germline. The CDR3 sequence is 11 residues long. V was pared by 2 bases and J by 14 bases, with 11 bases between. DNA for the CDR3: TGTGCCATCAGTGAGCGGGGGTCGAGGTATTTT. Encoded protein: CAISERGSRYF.

This sequence joins TRBV29-1 and TRBJ2-1; weak D call: TRBD1 (5 bases). The V and J ends lost 7 bases and 4 bases respectively, with 11 bases between them. Germline V gene data show CDR1 as SQVTM and CDR2 as ANQGSEA. This CDR3 is 12 amino acids long. The CDR3 DNA reads as TGCAGCGCGGGCAGGGAATACAATGAGCAGTTCTTC. Its protein product is CSAGREYNEQFF.

This clone came up a few times. This rearrangement joins TRBV4-2 to TRBJ2-7, with 9 bases that match TRBD2. This CDR3 spans 17 amino acids. V trimming: 0 bases; J trimming: 7 bases; junction bases outside the gene matches: 13. Germline CDR1 and CDR2: LGHNA and YNFKEQ. The CDR3 is CASSQDRLAARGLEQYF. CDR3 DNA sequence: TGTGCCAGCAGCCAAGATCGACTAGCGGCCCGCGGTTTGGAGCAGTACTTC.

The chain uses TRBV5-6 and TRBJ2-7, with D hard to call. This CDR3 has 12 residues. The V end was cut by 4 bases, the J end by 8 bases, with 13 bases between. Germline loops: CDR1 SGHDT, CDR2 YYEEEE. CDR3 DNA: TGTGCCAGCAGCCGCGACCCTACGCAGCAGTACTTC. It codes for CASSRDPTQQYF.

CDR3 residues: CASSLPGLGETQYF. The CDR3 DNA reads as TGCGCCAGCAGCTTGCCAGGGCTAGGGGAGACCCAGTACTTC. The J gene is TRBJ2-5, the V gene TRBV5-1; D perhaps matches TRBD1 (5 bases). The V gene's germline CDR1 is SGHRS and CDR2 YFSETQ. The CDR3 covers 14 residues. Trimming took off 1 base at V and 5 bases at J, with 12 bases between the two ends. The variable domain in full, completed from reference TRBV5-1 and TRBJ2-5, reads KAGVTQTPRYLIKTRGQQVTLSCSPISGHRSVSWYQQTPGQGLQFLFEYFSETQRNKGNFPGRFSGRQFSNSRSEMNVSTLELGDSALYLCASSLPGLGETQYFGPGTRLLVL.

V and J are TRBV25-1 and TRBJ2-1, with 8 positions matching TRBD1. V lost 11 bases and J lost 8; bases outside the gene matches: 11. CDR3 length equals 13 residues. Germline lookup yields CDR1 MGHDK and CDR2 SYGVNS. The CDR3 reads CAHGQGPSDEQFF. For the CDR3, the DNA is TGTGCCCACGGACAGGGCCCATCTGATGAGCAGTTCTTC.

This chain joins TRBV5-6 and TRBJ2-1, with 9 bases matching TRBD1. V lost 3 bases to trimming and J lost 15 bases; unmatched junction nucleotides: 13. This CDR3 spans 14 amino acids. Germline CDR1 and CDR2: SGHDT and YYEEEE. CDR3 amino acids: CASSSGTGNLVPFF. The CDR3 DNA reads TGTGCCAGCAGCTCTGGGACAGGGAATTTGGTGCCGTTCTTC.

The chain couples TRBV5-6 to TRBJ2-4; D is uncertain. The CDR3 totals 13 residues. Per the germline V gene, CDR1 is SGHDT and CDR2 is YYEEEE. Trimming took 6 bases from V and 5 from J, leaving 12 bases between them. This CDR3 reads CASTTASQNIQYF. The CDR3 DNA is TGTGCCAGCACCACGGCGTCCCAAAACATTCAGTACTTC.

Worth noting for this clone: Other DNA sequences from this sample encode an identical CDR3 as well. This chain links TRBV4-1 with TRBJ1-1; D is undetermined. This CDR3 region has 11 residues. V shed 3 bases and J shed 7 bases, with 6 bases lying between them. The germline V gene has CDR1 MGHRA and CDR2 YSYEKL. The CDR3 protein is CASSQGIEAFF. Written as DNA, the CDR3 is TGCGCCAGCAGCCAGGGCATTGAAGCTTTCTTT.

The V gene is TRBV7-9, the J gene TRBJ1-3; D is possibly TRBD1 (6 bases). Germline V gives CDR1 SEHNR, CDR2 FQNEAQ (reference sequence). This CDR3 is 15 amino acids long. Trimming removed 10 bases from V and 0 bases from J, with 16 bases in between. CDR3 nucleotide sequence: TGTGCCATCAACGGACAGTGGAGCTCTGGAAACACCATATATTTT. It translates to CAINGQWSSGNTIYF.

This chain joins TRBV7-8 and TRBJ2-5; the match to TRBD2 covers 9 bases. The trim removed 5 bases at V and 5 bases at J, leaving 9 bases unmatched. In germline, CDR1 is SGHVS, CDR2 FQNEAQ. The CDR3 loop spans 15 amino acids. DNA of the CDR3: TGTGCCAGCAGCCTTATAGCGGGGGACGAGGAGACCCAGTACTTC. It is translated as CASSLIAGDEETQYF.

The genes are TRBV29-1 and TRBJ2-1; 8 nucleotides match TRBD2. V gave up 8 bases and J gave up 9 bases; unmatched junction bases: 15. This CDR3 has 14 residues. Germline-derived CDR1 and CDR2 are SQVTM and ANQGSEA. The CDR3 nucleotides are TGCAGCCCCCGGGTGGCGGGGGGATCTGGTGAGCAGTTCTTC. Protein: CSPRVAGGSGEQFF.

This chain joins TRBV6-5 and TRBJ2-7; D perhaps matches TRBD2 (5 bases). Looked up from germline, CDR1 is MNHEY and CDR2 is SVGAGI. This CDR3 region has 14 residues. The V gene lost 2 bases and the J gene lost 3 bases, with 11 bases spanning the gap. In DNA, the CDR3 is TGTGCCAGCAGTTACCGGGAAGACGGCTACGAGCAGTACTTC. Translating it yields CASSYREDGYEQYF.

J is TRBJ2-3 and V is TRBV5-1, with D possibly TRBD2 on 5 matching bases. This CDR3 has 13 amino acids. V gave up 5 bases and J gave up 6 bases, with 13 bases separating them. Germline assignment: CDR1 SGHRS and CDR2 YFSETQ. The CDR3 spells CASSRGLGDTQYF. DNA for the CDR3: TGCGCCAGCAGTAGAGGGCTTGGGGATACGCAGTATTTT.

The chain couples TRBV14 to TRBJ2-3, with 9 bases that match TRBD1. The germline gives CDR1 SGHDN, CDR2 FVKESK. J was trimmed by 4 bases and V by 1 base; bases with no gene match: 3. The CDR3 runs 15 residues. The CDR3 region has the DNA TGTGCCAGCAGCCAAGGGGACAGGGCGGCAGATACGCAGTATTTT. Translation gives CASSQGDRAADTQYF.

The chain joins TRBV9 to TRBJ1-2, with D possibly matching TRBD1 (6 bases). Germline CDR1 is SGDLS and CDR2 is YYNGEE. This CDR3 has 14 residues. With 7 bases removed from V and 3 bases from J, the gap between germline ends came to 16 bases. Written as DNA, the CDR3 is TGTGCCAGCCGAAATACAGGGAAGTACTATGGCTACACCTTC. This sequence encodes CASRNTGKYYGYTF.